Listed below are T cell receptor beta chains from one sample, sequenced in a study of T cells in Graves' hyperthyroidism and ophthalmopathy. TCRdb re-derived calls from the multiplex PCR reads in MiXCR, one entry per CDR3 protein. The sample records around 300,000 distinct CDR3 sequences, 13% being singletons. Source material: blood. These receptors were taken from a woman in her twenties or thirties with Graves' hyperthyroidism that later progressed to Graves' ophthalmopathy. Each CDR3 is given with its conserved first and last residue. The D gene is left open where the match is weak. Not all rows give a size; the values are once, few, many and, for expanded clones, a class.

j_gene	v_gene	d_gene	abundance	len	CDR3nt	CDR3aa
TRBJ2-2	TRBV25-1	.	.	17	TGTGCCAGCAGTGGAGTACAGGGACGGCCTAACACCGGGGAGCTGTTTTTT	CASSGVQGRPNTGELFF
TRBJ2-2	TRBV18	TRBD2	many	15	TGTGCCAGCTCAGGACTAGCGGACCACACCGGGGAGCTGTTTTTT	CASSGLADHTGELFF
TRBJ2-1	TRBV14	.	few	14	TGTGCCAGCAGCCAAGAACCGCCGGGATTGGAGCAGTTCTTC	CASSQEPPGLEQFF
TRBJ1-5	TRBV20-1	.	few	12	TGCAGTGCTAGAAAGAGCAATCAGCCCCAGCATTTT	CSARKSNQPQHF
TRBJ2-1	TRBV5-4	.	.	13	TGTGCCAGCAGCTTGGACACTTTCTATGAGCAGTTCTTC	CASSLDTFYEQFF
TRBJ2-3	TRBV28	.	many	14	TGTGCCAGTTGTGTGGGAGACCCCACAGATACGCAGTATTTT	CASCVGDPTDTQYF
TRBJ2-1	TRBV24-1	.	few	16	TGTGCCACCAGTGAATCTCTAGCGAGAGGGGGCAATGAGCAGTTCTTC	CATSESLARGGNEQFF
TRBJ2-7	TRBV6-2/TRBV6-3	.	many	15	TGTGCCAGCAGTTACGGCTCACCCTCGAATAACGAGCAGTACTTC	CASSYGSPSNNEQYF
TRBJ1-4	TRBV5-4	.	.	15	TGTGCCAGCAGCTCAACCAGGGAGGCTAATGAAAAACTGTTTTTT	CASSSTREANEKLFF
TRBJ1-1	TRBV6-2/TRBV6-3	.	many	15	TGTGCCAGCAGTTACTCCTCAGACGAGAACACTGAAGCTTTCTTT	CASSYSSDENTEAFF
TRBJ2-1	TRBV7-8	TRBD2	.	18	TGTGCCAGCAGCTTTGGCCCTCTGACTAGCGGGAGGTACAATGAGCAGTTCTTC	CASSFGPLTSGRYNEQFF
TRBJ1-1	TRBV20-1	.	many	13	TGCAGTGCTACCGGGACCCCCAACACTGAAGCTTTCTTT	CSATGTPNTEAFF
TRBJ2-7	TRBV4-1	.	.	15	TGCGCCAGCAGCCAATGGTGGCCGAACTCCTACGAGCAGTACTTC	CASSQWWPNSYEQYF
TRBJ2-7	TRBV12-3/TRBV12-4	TRBD2	many	14	TGTGCCAGCAGTTTAGGGGAGGGCGGGAACGAGCAGTACTTC	CASSLGEGGNEQYF